The 12 T cell receptor beta chains reported below all come from one sample, sequenced in a study of control samples from healthy donors and cancer patients. The data were produced by immunoSEQ multiplex PCR, yet TCRdb's version contains in-frame clones alone and is incomplete. Here the sample spans roughly 130,000 clones, just under 95% being singletons. Sequenced input: blood. The receptors stem from a man aged 25 to 40 in good health.

V is TRBV19 and J is TRBJ1-2, with D hard to call. Germline V CDR1 and CDR2: LNHDA, SQIVND (reference sequence). V was trimmed by 4 bases and J by 4 bases, leaving 10 bases between them. CDR3 length equals 13 residues. As DNA, the CDR3 is TGTGCCAGTAGTAATGGCATAAGCTATGGCTACACCTTC. It translates to CASSNGISYGYTF.

This clone has only one observation. The rearrangement uses TRBV7-2 and TRBJ2-1; D gene ambiguous. The germline V gene has CDR1 SGHTA and CDR2 FQGNSA. The CDR3 sequence is 18 residues long. V lost 6 bases and J lost 4, with 25 bases in between. This CDR3 is CASRHGHSRRAQYNEQFF. The CDR3 DNA sequence: TGTGCCAGCAGACATGGTCACAGTAGGCGAGCTCAATACAATGAGCAGTTCTTC.

V and J are TRBV7-8 and TRBJ2-1; D is possibly TRBD2 (6 bases). V lost 3 bases to trimming and J lost 4 bases, with 16 bases between them. Germline values: CDR1 SGHVS, CDR2 FQNEAQ. The CDR3 consists of 16 residues. This CDR3 is CASSFFVVAEYNEQFF. In DNA form, the CDR3 reads TGTGCCAGCAGCTTCTTCGTGGTAGCGGAGTACAATGAGCAGTTCTTC.

The chain couples TRBV11-2 to TRBJ2-7; a possible D gene is TRBD1 (5 bases). The CDR3 length is 13 residues. The ends were cut back, 0 bases at V and 5 bases at J, with 8 bases in the middle. CDR1 and CDR2 (germline): SGHAT, FQNNGV. CDR3 amino acids: CASSLDRVHEQYF. The CDR3 DNA sequence: TGTGCCAGCAGCTTAGACAGGGTCCACGAGCAGTACTTC.

The chain is built from TRBV3-1 (or the pseudogene TRBV3-2) and TRBJ2-5; D call uncertain. Per germline, CDR1 LGHDT and CDR2 YNNKEL (reference sequence). Trimming pared 0 bases from V and 4 bases from J, leaving 9 bases between. This CDR3 is 14 amino acids long. Here the CDR3 reads CASSQEKLGETQYF. CDR3 bases: TGTGCCAGCAGCCAAGAGAAGCTGGGAGAGACCCAGTACTTC.

This chain joins TRBV13 and TRBJ1-4; maybe TRBD1 (6 bases). Deletions cut 4 bases from V and 0 bases from J, with 18 bases between. Germline V gene lookup returns CDR1 PRHDT and CDR2 FYEKMQ (reference sequence). The CDR3 extends over 18 amino acids. CDR3 sequence (DNA): TGTGCCAGCAGCTCCTTAGGGGGGTTAGGTACAACTAATGAAAAACTGTTTTTT. Protein: CASSSLGGLGTTNEKLFF.

CDR3 nucleotide sequence: TGCGCCAGCAGCCATACAACAGGGGCGATGGATGGCTACACCTTC. Its translation is CASSHTTGAMDGYTF. The chain employs TRBV4-1 and TRBJ1-2; 7 positions agree with TRBD1. Trimming cost V 3 bases and J 6 bases; bases outside gene matches: 10. The V gene's germline CDR1 is MGHRA and CDR2 YSYEKL. This CDR3 spans 15 amino acids.

The rearrangement uses TRBV4-1 and TRBJ1-5, with D possibly TRBD1 on 6 matching bases. Germline values: CDR1 MGHRA, CDR2 YSYEKL. The CDR3 has 17 residues. V lost 0 bases and J lost 3, with 15 bases in between. The DNA of the CDR3 is TGCGCCAGCAGCCAAGAAAGGAGGGGGGCGGTCAATCAGCCCCAGCATTTT. Encoded protein: CASSQERRGAVNQPQHF.

The chain recombines TRBV30 with TRBJ2-7, with a weak D call TRBD2 (5 bases). V shed 0 bases and J shed 6 bases, with 15 bases lying between them. This CDR3 comprises 14 residues. Germline CDR1 GTSNPN, CDR2 SVGIG (reference sequence). CDR3 in amino acids: CAWSVGLSLAEQYF. CDR3 nucleotide sequence: TGTGCCTGGAGTGTAGGTTTATCCCTAGCCGAGCAGTACTTC.

The V gene is TRBV19, the J gene TRBJ1-2; 12 bases are shared with TRBD1. Looked up from germline, CDR1 is LNHDA and CDR2 is SQIVND (reference sequence). Trimming removed 8 bases from V and 3 bases from J; junction bases left unmatched: 7. This CDR3 comprises 15 residues. For the CDR3, the DNA is TGTGCCAGTGGATCCGGGACAGGGGGCGACTATGGCTACACCTTC. The encoded protein is CASGSGTGGDYGYTF.

The V call is TRBV7-8, the J call TRBJ1-3; D is ambiguous. V was pared by 8 bases and J by 3 bases, with 20 bases between. CDR1 SGHVS and CDR2 FQNEAQ come from the germline V gene. This CDR3 has 16 amino acids. CDR3 in amino acids: CASGPGSANFGNTIYF. The DNA for the CDR3 is TGTGCCAGCGGCCCCGGCTCGGCCAATTTTGGAAACACCATATATTTT. Combining the CDR3 with reference TRBV7-8 and TRBJ1-3 gives the whole variable domain GAGVSQSPRYKVAKRGQDVALRCDPISGHVSLFWYQQALGQGPEFLTYFQNEAQLDKSGLPSDRFFAERPEGSVSTLKIQRTQQEDSAVYLCASGPGSANFGNTIYFGEGSWLTVV.

The rearrangement links TRBV9 to TRBJ1-1, with no clear D. CDR1 and CDR2 from the germline V gene are SGDLS and YYNGEE. This CDR3 region has 15 residues. V shed 0 bases and J shed 0 bases, with 9 bases lying between them. The CDR3 nucleotides read TGTGCCAGCAGCGTAGGCGGAGGCATGAACACTGAAGCTTTCTTT. As protein: CASSVGGGMNTEAFF.